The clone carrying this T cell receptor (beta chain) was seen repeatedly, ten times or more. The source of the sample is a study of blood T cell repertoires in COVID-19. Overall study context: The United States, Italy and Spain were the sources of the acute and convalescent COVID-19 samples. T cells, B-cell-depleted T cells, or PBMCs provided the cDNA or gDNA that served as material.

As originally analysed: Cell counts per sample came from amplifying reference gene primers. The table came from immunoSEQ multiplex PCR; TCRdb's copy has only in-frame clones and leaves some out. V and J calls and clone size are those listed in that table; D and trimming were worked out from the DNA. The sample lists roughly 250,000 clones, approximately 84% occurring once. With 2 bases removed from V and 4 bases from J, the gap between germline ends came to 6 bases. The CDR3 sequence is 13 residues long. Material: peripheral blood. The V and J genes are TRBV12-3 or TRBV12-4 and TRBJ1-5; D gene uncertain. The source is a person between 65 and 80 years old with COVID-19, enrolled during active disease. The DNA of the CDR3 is TGTGCCAGCAGTTTAATCCGGAATCAGCCCCAGCATTTT. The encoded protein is CASSLIRNQPQHF.